The 10 T cell receptor beta chains below all came from one sample that was sequenced in a study of blood T cell repertoires in COVID-19. Assay used: immunoSEQ multiplex PCR; TCRdb lists only in-frame clones, some missing. The profile shows more than 250,000 clones, 80% to 90% of them singletons. Material for sequencing was peripheral blood. The receptor source for this set is a man in his fifties with active or convalescent COVID-19.

The rearrangement joins TRBV28 to TRBJ1-2, with 8 bases fitting TRBD1. V lost 6 bases and J lost 4; bases outside the gene matches: 7. CDR3 length: 14 amino acids. Germline V gene lookup returns CDR1 MDHEN and CDR2 SYDVKM. CDR3 coding DNA: TGTGCCAGCAGCTCACAGGGGGGCGGCTATGGCTACACCTTC. Protein: CASSSQGGGYGYTF.

The V call is TRBV15, the J call TRBJ2-1; tentatively, D is TRBD2 (7 bases). Germline CDR1 is LNHNV and CDR2 is YYDKDF (reference sequence). CDR3 length: 14 residues. Trimming stripped 4 bases from V and 4 bases from J, with 11 bases between. The CDR3 DNA follows: TGTGCCACCAGCAAAGGGGGGGGGTACAATGAGCAGTTCTTC. Translated, it gives CATSKGGGYNEQFF. The variable domain in full, completed from reference TRBV15 and TRBJ2-1, reads DAMVIQNPRYQVTQFGKPVTLSCSQTLNHNVMYWYQQKSSQAPKLLFHYYDKDFNNEADTPDNFQSRRPNTSFCFLDIRSPGLGDTAMYLCATSKGGGYNEQFFGPGTRLTVL.

The chain couples TRBV7-2 to TRBJ2-1; 8 nucleotides align to TRBD2. In germline, CDR1 is SGHTA, CDR2 FQGNSA. V lost 3 bases, J lost 5 bases, and 3 bases stayed unmatched. There are 14 residues in the CDR3. The CDR3 loop is CASSFGGDHNEQFF. CDR3 nucleotides: TGTGCCAGCAGCTTCGGGGGGGATCACAATGAGCAGTTCTTC.

A note on this clone: At one end, the junction sequence differs from germline, possibly due to a read error. This chain joins TRBV9 and TRBJ2-4, with 13 bases fitting TRBD2. The CDR3 has 14 amino acids. Per the germline V gene, CDR1 is SGDLS and CDR2 is YYNGEE. CDR3 sequence: CASSVVLAGGPYHF. The CDR3 DNA follows: TGTGCCAGCAGCGTAGTACTAGCGGGGGGGCCTTATCACTTC.

The gene calls are TRBV6-1 and TRBJ1-4; D is ambiguous. Trimming removed 0 bases from V and 3 bases from J, with 11 bases in between. CDR3 length: 16 residues. The germline CDR1 and CDR2 sequences are MNHNS and SASEGT. Written as DNA, the CDR3 is TGTGCCAGCAGTGAAGCCCCGACTGTTTCTAATGAAAAACTGTTTTTT. Its protein is CASSEAPTVSNEKLFF.

This chain uses TRBV18 with TRBJ2-3; D gene unclear. Trimming took off 3 bases at V and 2 bases at J, with 12 bases between the two ends. From germline, CDR1 is KGHSH and CDR2 LQKENI. The CDR3 extends over 15 amino acids. The CDR3 DNA follows: TGTGCCAGCTCACCTAGTACAGAGTCCACAGATACGCAGTATTTT. This codes for CASSPSTESTDTQYF. The full variable domain, in which reference TRBV18 and TRBJ2-3 provide the parts outside the CDR3, is NAGVMQNPRHLVRRRGQEARLRCSPMKGHSHVYWYRQLPEEGLKFMVYLQKENIIDESGMPKERFSAEFPKEGPSILRIQQVVRGDSAAYFCASSPSTESTDTQYFGPGTRLTVL.

This sequence joins TRBV6-1 and TRBJ2-7, with D unresolved. V dropped 2 bases and J dropped 1 base, with 9 bases sitting between them. The CDR3 is made up of 14 amino acids. Germline-derived CDR1 and CDR2 are MNHNS and SASEGT. In DNA form, the CDR3 reads TGTGCCAGCAGTGAATCCGCGGATTCCTACGAGCAGTACTTC. Translating it yields CASSESADSYEQYF.

The J gene is TRBJ1-5, the V gene TRBV5-6; no reliable D call. CDR3 length: 13 amino acids. Trimming cost V 2 bases and J 7 bases, with 10 bases left between them. Germline V gene data show CDR1 as SGHDT and CDR2 as YYEEEE. The CDR3 sequence: CASSLDQQQPQHF. As DNA, the CDR3 is TGTGCCAGCAGCTTAGACCAACAGCAGCCCCAGCATTTT.

In its sample, this clone was seen once. This chain's CDR3 is CASTDPPGSGYEQYF. The DNA for the CDR3 is TGTGCCAGCACCGACCCTCCGGGTTCTGGCTACGAGCAGTACTTC. The gene calls are TRBV21-1 and TRBJ2-7; TRBD2, the D gene given by the table, was not confirmed from the DNA. TRBV21-1 is termed a pseudogene. The CDR3 has 15 amino acids.

This clone was detected once. The chain uses TRBV19 and TRBJ2-5; 10 nucleotides match TRBD1. Trimming took 3 bases from V and 5 from J; bases not matched to a gene: 6. Germline values: CDR1 LNHDA, CDR2 SQIVND (reference sequence). CDR3 length: 15 amino acids. CDR3 loop: CASSIGTGDGETQYF. Here the CDR3 DNA reads TGTGCCAGTAGTATCGGGACAGGGGACGGCGAGACCCAGTACTTC. The full variable domain, its missing parts supplied by reference TRBV19 and TRBJ2-5, is DGGITQSPKYLFRKEGQNVTLSCEQNLNHDAMYWYRQDPGQGLRLIYYSQIVNDFQKGDIAEGYSVSREKKESFPLTVTSAQKNPTAFYLCASSIGTGDGETQYFGPGTRLLVL.